The 5 T cell receptor beta chains reported below all come from one sample, sequenced in a study of response to subunit inactivated influenza vaccine. A single record per CDR3 protein comes from TCRdb applying MiXCR to the RT-PCR reads. The table lists about 500,000 distinct CDR3 sequences, about 15% of them singletons, with about 3% in the top ten. The source was CD4+ T cells sorted from PBMCs, collected approximately 25 months after vaccination. These receptors came from a man between 45 and 75 years old who received an inactivated influenza vaccine.

This clonotype was found a few times. V is TRBV7-2 and J is TRBJ2-2; D perhaps matches TRBD1 (6 bases). The CDR3 is made up of 16 amino acids. The V gene lost 2 bases and the J gene lost 6 bases, with 16 bases spanning the gap. Germline CDR1 SGHTA, CDR2 FQGNSA. The CDR3 protein is CASSLRSQGSPGELFF. CDR3 nucleotides: TGTGCCAGCAGCTTACGATCGCAGGGGAGCCCCGGGGAGCTGTTTTTT.

This chain uses TRBV6-5 with TRBJ2-3; TRBD2 matches 9 bases. The CDR3 is 15 amino acids. Germline CDR1 reads MNHEY; CDR2 reads SVGAGI. The V gene end was trimmed by 2 bases and the J gene end by 5 bases; junction bases not matched to a gene: 5. The DNA for the CDR3 is TGTGCCAGCAGTTACGCCGGCGGGAGGGGAGATACGCAGTATTTT. This translates into CASSYAGGRGDTQYF.

This clonotype was seen more than once but under ten times. V gene TRBV15 combines with J gene TRBJ2-3; tentative D call: TRBD2 (5 bases). This CDR3 spans 15 amino acids. CDR1 is LNHNV and CDR2 is YYDKDF in the germline V gene (reference sequence). V was cut by 0 bases and J by 1 base, with 8 bases left in between. CDR3: CATSRDGDGTDTQYF. In DNA, the CDR3 is TGTGCCACCAGCAGAGACGGGGATGGCACAGATACGCAGTATTTT.

Ten or more counts support this clonotype. The chain uses TRBV6-2 or TRBV6-3 and TRBJ2-3, with TRBD2 matching 7 bases. The germline V gene encodes CDR1 MNHEY and CDR2 SVGEGT. V lost 7 bases and J lost 10; bases outside the gene matches: 11. This CDR3 has 13 amino acids. CDR3 bases: TGTGCCAGCACAGCGGGGAGGGGTTCCGCGCAGTATTTT. Translated, it gives CASTAGRGSAQYF.

This CDR3 is CASSLTYYEQYF. CDR3 DNA: TGTGCCAGCAGTTTGACCTACTACGAGCAGTACTTC. The chain couples TRBV12-3 or TRBV12-4 to TRBJ2-7; D gene ambiguous. The CDR3 extends over 12 amino acids. V was trimmed by 3 bases and J by 3 bases, leaving 6 bases between them.